These 31 T cell receptor beta chains originate from one sample sequenced in a study of blood T cell repertoires in COVID-19. Sequencing was performed with immunoSEQ multiplex PCR; in TCRdb, only in-frame clones are kept and a portion is missing. Here the sample spans roughly 71,000 clones, 80% being singletons. Sequencing was performed on peripheral blood. Every receptor here comes from a man between 65 and 85 years old who had recovered from COVID-19.

The chain carries TRBV19 and TRBJ1-1; tentative D call: TRBD1 (5 bases). The CDR3 runs to 14 residues. Trimming removed 7 bases from V and 4 bases from J, with 16 bases in between. The V gene's germline CDR1 is LNHDA and CDR2 SQIVND (reference sequence). The CDR3 is CASIRREASTEAFF. CDR3 sequence (DNA): TGTGCCAGTATCCGCAGGGAGGCGAGCACTGAAGCTTTCTTT.

This sequence joins TRBV6-6 and TRBJ2-3, with 7 bases lining up with TRBD1. Germline assignment: CDR1 MNHNY and CDR2 SVGAGI (reference sequence). Trimming at V came to 4 bases and at J to 5 bases, leaving 3 bases not matched to a gene. The CDR3 is 13 amino acids. The CDR3 DNA reads TGTGCCAGCAGTTTCCACAGGGGAGATACGCAGTATTTT. Its translation: CASSFHRGDTQYF.

CDR3 protein: CAWSPIRGTEAFF. CDR3 in DNA: TGTGCCTGGAGTCCCATACGAGGCACTGAAGCTTTCTTT. V and J are TRBV30 and TRBJ1-1, with D uncertain. Germline V gives CDR1 GTSNPN, CDR2 SVGIG (reference sequence). This CDR3 is built from 13 residues. Trimming removed 2 bases from V and 4 bases from J, with 11 bases in between. The variable domain in full, with the rest retrieved from reference TRBV30 and TRBJ1-1, is SQTIHQWPATLVQPVGSPLSLECTVEGTSNPNLYWYRQAAGRGLQLLFYSVGIGQISSEVPQNLSASRPQDRQFILSSKKLLLSDSGFYLCAWSPIRGTEAFFGQGTRLTVV.

V usage is TRBV7-3 and J usage is TRBJ2-7; D gene unclear. V was shortened by 5 bases and J by 5 bases, with 22 bases between the two germline ends. Germline-derived CDR1 and CDR2 are SGHTA and FQGTGA. The CDR3 covers 16 residues. The CDR3 region is CASSRNEVGTGDEQYF. The CDR3 nucleotides are TGTGCCAGCAGCCGAAATGAGGTCGGAACTGGAGACGAGCAGTACTTC.

CDR3 DNA sequence: TGTGCCAGTAGTATCGGGCGACAGTCGCAGAATGAAAAACTGTTTTTT. Translating gives CASSIGRQSQNEKLFF. This chain links TRBV19 with TRBJ1-4; perhaps TRBD1 as D (5 bases). Trimming pared 3 bases from V and 5 bases from J, leaving 16 bases between. This CDR3 has 16 residues. The germline gives CDR1 LNHDA, CDR2 SQIVND (reference sequence).

The gene calls are TRBV11-3 and TRBJ2-7; 7 nucleotides align to TRBD1. This CDR3 region has 15 residues. Germline loops: CDR1 SGHNT, CDR2 YENEEA. Unmatched junction bases numbered 7, after V lost 3 bases and J lost 2 bases. The CDR3 DNA reads as TGTGCCAGCAGCTTCGGACAGGTATGGCCCTACGAGCAGTACTTC. It yields the protein CASSFGQVWPYEQYF.

The rearrangement joins TRBV12-3 or TRBV12-4 to TRBJ2-5; no clear D. Trimming shortened V by 6 bases and J by 4 bases, and 12 bases separated the two germline ends. The CDR3 extends over 13 amino acids. The CDR3 sequence is CASSLQSPETQYF. CDR3 nucleotide sequence: TGTGCCAGCAGCCTACAGTCCCCAGAGACCCAGTACTTC.

This sequence joins TRBV7-9 and TRBJ2-5; weak D call: TRBD2 (6 bases). Germline-derived CDR1 and CDR2 are SEHNR and FQNEAQ (reference sequence). The CDR3 covers 15 residues. Trimming took off 1 base at V and 1 base at J, with 10 bases between the two ends. The CDR3 DNA follows: TGTGCCAGCAGCTTAGGCCGGGAGCTCCAAGAGACCCAGTACTTC. It codes for CASSLGRELQETQYF.

The V and J genes are TRBV3-1 (or the pseudogene TRBV3-2) and TRBJ2-2; 10 bases are shared with TRBD1. The CDR3 loop spans 16 amino acids. V was pared by 4 bases and J by 4 bases, with 6 bases of the junction left unmatched. The germline V gene encodes CDR1 LGHDT and CDR2 YNNKEL (reference sequence). The CDR3 is CASSPGQGVTTGELFF. In DNA, the CDR3 is TGTGCCAGCAGCCCCGGACAGGGGGTGACCACCGGGGAGCTGTTTTTT.

The CDR3, as DNA: TGTGCCAGCAGCAAAAGGGAGATAGCGGGAGGCAGGACCGGGGAGCTGTTTTTT. It encodes CASSKREIAGGRTGELFF. The rearrangement links TRBV21-1 to TRBJ2-2; the DNA was not compared with TRBD2, the D call given in the table. TRBV21-1 is marked as a pseudogene. This CDR3 spans 18 amino acids.

The chain recombines TRBV4-3 with TRBJ2-2, with 9 bases lining up with TRBD1. CDR1 and CDR2 from the germline V gene are LGHNA and YSLEER. The V gene end was trimmed by 7 bases and the J gene end by 2 bases; junction bases not matched to a gene: 5. There are 15 residues in the CDR3. The CDR3 DNA reads TGCGCCAGCAACGAGGGACAGGGAAACACCGGGGAGCTGTTTTTT. Residues: CASNEGQGNTGELFF.

The chain is built from TRBV4-3 and TRBJ1-6, with D perhaps TRBD1 (5 bases). The CDR3 runs 16 residues. Germline V gene lookup returns CDR1 LGHNA and CDR2 YSLEER. V lost 0 bases and J 9 bases, leaving 15 bases between the germline ends. The chain's CDR3 is CASSQEPQQGISPLHF. CDR3 in DNA: TGCGCCAGCAGCCAAGAGCCCCAGCAGGGAATTTCACCCCTCCACTTT.

Here the CDR3 DNA reads TGTGCCAGCAGCATCAGCATACTAGCGGGGGGTTACAATGAGCAGTTCTTC. Translating gives CASSISILAGGYNEQFF. The J gene is TRBJ2-1, the V gene TRBV5-4; 12 bases map to TRBD2. The CDR3 is made up of 17 amino acids. Germline CDR1 reads SGHNT; CDR2 reads YYREEE (reference sequence). Losses at the gene ends were 4 bases for V and 4 bases for J; bases not matched to a gene: 9.

This clone was found many times. The chain combines TRBV19 with TRBJ2-2; D perhaps matches TRBD1 (5 bases). Germline V gene lookup returns CDR1 LNHDA and CDR2 SQIVND (reference sequence). The CDR3 is made up of 16 amino acids. Trimming cost V 3 bases and J 5 bases, with 16 bases left between them. CDR3 amino acids: CASSITTDRRTGELFF. DNA for the CDR3: TGTGCCAGTAGTATTACGACAGATCGCCGTACCGGGGAGCTGTTTTTT.

The chain has TRBV6-4 and TRBJ1-2, with 7 bases matching TRBD1. The CDR3 contains 14 residues. Germline V lookup: CDR1 MRHNA, CDR2 SNTAGT. Trimming took 3 bases from V and 4 from J; bases not matched to a gene: 5. The CDR3 DNA reads as TGTGCCAGCAGTGAACAGGGGTTCGGCTATGGCTACACCTTC. It specifies CASSEQGFGYGYTF.

CDR3 in amino acids: CASSQETGSGNTIYF. CDR3 in DNA: TGTGCCAGCAGCCAAGAGACAGGGTCTGGAAACACCATATATTTT. The J gene is TRBJ1-3, the V gene TRBV7-2; 7 bases line up with TRBD1. This CDR3 is 15 amino acids long. Germline V gene data show CDR1 as SGHTA and CDR2 as FQGNSA. Trimming removed 5 bases from V and 1 base from J; junction bases left unmatched: 5.

The rearrangement joins TRBV3-1 (or the pseudogene TRBV3-2) to TRBJ2-7; tentative D call: TRBD2 (6 bases). The ends were cut back, 3 bases at V and 1 base at J, with 10 bases in the middle. This CDR3 has 14 residues. In germline, CDR1 is LGHDT, CDR2 YNNKEL (reference sequence). CDR3 sequence: CASSHLRGSYEQYF. The CDR3 DNA is TGTGCCAGCAGCCATTTACGGGGGTCCTACGAGCAGTACTTC.

This clone is deemed medium-sized. The genes are TRBV5-4 and TRBJ2-1, with 12 bases matching TRBD2. The junction had 7 bases not matched to a gene; V was cut back by 4 bases and J by 5 bases. Per the germline V gene, CDR1 is SGHNT and CDR2 is YYREEE (reference sequence). This CDR3 has 16 amino acids. In nucleotides, the CDR3 is TGTGCCAGCAGCCCCTTGACTAGCGGGGGAAACAATGAGCAGTTCTTC. It encodes CASSPLTSGGNNEQFF.

This clone occurred once. This chain uses TRBV10-3 with TRBJ2-3, with D possibly TRBD2 on 6 matching bases. Germline V gives CDR1 ENHRY, CDR2 SYGVKD. The CDR3 loop spans 16 amino acids. The ends were cut back, 4 bases at V and 0 bases at J, with 14 bases in the middle. This CDR3 reads CAISARAGASTDTQYF. CDR3 coding DNA: TGTGCCATCAGTGCTAGAGCGGGTGCTAGCACAGATACGCAGTATTTT.

V and J are TRBV7-2 and TRBJ2-3; 8 positions match TRBD2. The junction had 5 bases not matched to a gene; V was cut back by 0 bases and J by 3 bases. The CDR3 totals 16 residues. Germline values: CDR1 SGHTA, CDR2 FQGNSA. The CDR3 sequence: CASSLASGSVTDTQYF. The CDR3, as DNA: TGTGCCAGCAGCTTAGCCAGCGGGAGTGTGACAGATACGCAGTATTTT.

This chain links TRBV6-5 with TRBJ1-4; D gene unclear. The CDR3 sequence is 15 residues long. CDR1 MNHEY and CDR2 SVGAGI come from the germline V gene. With 0 bases removed from V and 8 bases from J, the gap between germline ends came to 13 bases. CDR3 nucleotide sequence: TGTGCCAGCAGTTACTCGATCCAGAGAGGGGAAAAACTGTTTTTT. It encodes CASSYSIQRGEKLFF.

The V call is TRBV5-4, the J call TRBJ2-1, with 9 bases aligning to TRBD1. Per germline, CDR1 SGHNT and CDR2 YYREEE (reference sequence). V lost 0 bases and J lost 8; bases outside the gene matches: 9. CDR3 length: 16 residues. DNA for the CDR3: TGTGCCAGCAGCTTGGGGGGACAGGGTAGTTTCCATGAGCAGTTCTTC. Translation gives CASSLGGQGSFHEQFF.

The chain is built from TRBV19 and TRBJ1-1; TRBD1 might be the D (6 bases). Germline V gene lookup returns CDR1 LNHDA and CDR2 SQIVND (reference sequence). The V and J ends lost 7 bases and 5 bases respectively, with 20 bases between them. This CDR3 is built from 15 residues. The CDR3 is CASNDLGGGQTEAFF. CDR3 DNA sequence: TGTGCCAGTAATGACCTAGGCGGGGGGCAGACTGAAGCTTTCTTT.

This clone was detected a few times. The chain employs TRBV19 and TRBJ1-6; maybe TRBD1 (5 bases). The CDR3 has 15 residues. Trimming cost V 3 bases and J 10 bases, with 16 bases left between them. Germline lookup yields CDR1 LNHDA and CDR2 SQIVND (reference sequence). CDR3 nucleotides: TGTGCCAGTAGTATGGTCAGGGAGGTAGGATCACCCCTCCACTTT. Protein: CASSMVREVGSPLHF.

The CDR3 loop is CASSFAAGGAYNEQFF. The CDR3 region has the DNA TGTGCCAGCAGCTTTGCAGCGGGAGGGGCCTACAATGAGCAGTTCTTC. The chain recombines TRBV5-6 with TRBJ2-1; TRBD2 agrees at 10 bases. V lost 2 bases, J lost 2 bases, and 4 bases stayed unmatched. CDR3 length: 16 residues. CDR1 and CDR2 from the germline V gene are SGHDT and YYEEEE.

The chain couples TRBV4-1 to TRBJ2-1, with 7 nucleotides matching TRBD2. V was pared by 1 base and J by 5 bases, with 8 bases of the junction left unmatched. Looked up from germline, CDR1 is MGHRA and CDR2 is YSYEKL. This CDR3 region has 16 residues. The CDR3 loop is CASSQVWKRGNNEQFF. CDR3 in DNA: TGCGCCAGCAGCCAAGTCTGGAAGCGGGGAAACAATGAGCAGTTCTTC.

This chain connects TRBV28 to TRBJ1-1; 7 nucleotides match TRBD1. With V trimmed by 2 bases and J by 0 bases, 3 bases remained unmatched. The CDR3 loop spans 15 amino acids. Germline-derived CDR1 and CDR2 are MDHEN and SYDVKM. The DNA of the CDR3 is TGTGCCAGCAGTTTAACCCAGGGGGTGAACACTGAAGCTTTCTTT. This codes for CASSLTQGVNTEAFF.

The V call is TRBV10-3, the J call TRBJ1-5; the D is unclear. V was shortened by 2 bases and J by 2 bases, with 7 bases between the two germline ends. Germline values: CDR1 ENHRY, CDR2 SYGVKD. CDR3 size: 14 residues. Here the CDR3 reads CAISEEAGNQPQHF. The CDR3 bases are TGTGCCATCAGTGAGGAGGCAGGCAATCAGCCCCAGCATTTT.

The genes are TRBV28 and TRBJ2-6; 8 nucleotides agree with TRBD2. Germline assignment: CDR1 MDHEN and CDR2 SYDVKM. This CDR3 has 17 amino acids. Trimming removed 5 bases from V and 0 bases from J; junction bases left unmatched: 6. In nucleotides, the CDR3 is TGTGCCAGCAGTCCTAGTAGCGGGGCCTCTGGGGCCAACGTCCTGACTTTC. As protein: CASSPSSGASGANVLTF.

The rearrangement joins TRBV27 to TRBJ1-5; the D is unclear. V shed 2 bases and J shed 3 bases, with 5 bases lying between them. The CDR3 is made up of 13 amino acids. Germline lookup yields CDR1 MNHEY and CDR2 SMNVEV (reference sequence). The CDR3 nucleotides are TGTGCCAGCAGTTTAGGCCCCAATCAGCCCCAGCATTTT. Amino acids: CASSLGPNQPQHF.

The rearrangement links TRBV7-3 to TRBJ2-2, with 10 bases that match TRBD1. The CDR3 loop spans 16 amino acids. Losses at the gene ends were 4 bases for V and 7 bases for J; bases not matched to a gene: 9. Per germline, CDR1 SGHTA and CDR2 FQGTGA. The CDR3 nucleotides read TGTGCCAGCAGCTCCGCCGCGGGACAGGGGTACGGGGAGCTGTTTTTT. This gives the protein CASSSAAGQGYGELFF.